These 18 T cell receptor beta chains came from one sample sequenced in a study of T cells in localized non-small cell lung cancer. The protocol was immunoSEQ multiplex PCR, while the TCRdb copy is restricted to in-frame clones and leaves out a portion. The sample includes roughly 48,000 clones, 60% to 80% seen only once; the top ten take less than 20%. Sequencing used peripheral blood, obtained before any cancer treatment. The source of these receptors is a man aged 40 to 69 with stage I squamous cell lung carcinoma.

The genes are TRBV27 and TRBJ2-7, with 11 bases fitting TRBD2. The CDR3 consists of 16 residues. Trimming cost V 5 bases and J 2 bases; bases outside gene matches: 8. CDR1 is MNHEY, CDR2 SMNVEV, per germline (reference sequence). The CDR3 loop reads CASSPTGTSGPYEQYF. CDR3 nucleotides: TGTGCCAGCAGTCCCACCGGGACTAGCGGACCCTACGAGCAGTACTTC.

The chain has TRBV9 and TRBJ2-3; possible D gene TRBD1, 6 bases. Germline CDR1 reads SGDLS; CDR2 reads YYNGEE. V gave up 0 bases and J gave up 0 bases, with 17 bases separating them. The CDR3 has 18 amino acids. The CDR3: CASSVDRNRVGSTDTQYF. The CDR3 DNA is TGTGCCAGCAGCGTAGACCGGAACAGGGTAGGGAGCACAGATACGCAGTATTTT.

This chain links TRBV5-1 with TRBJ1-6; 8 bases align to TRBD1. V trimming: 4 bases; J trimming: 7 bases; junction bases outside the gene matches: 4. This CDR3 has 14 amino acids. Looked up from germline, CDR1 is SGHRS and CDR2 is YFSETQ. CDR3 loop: CASSPDRANSPLHF. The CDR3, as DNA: TGCGCCAGCAGCCCGGACAGGGCAAATTCACCCCTCCACTTT.

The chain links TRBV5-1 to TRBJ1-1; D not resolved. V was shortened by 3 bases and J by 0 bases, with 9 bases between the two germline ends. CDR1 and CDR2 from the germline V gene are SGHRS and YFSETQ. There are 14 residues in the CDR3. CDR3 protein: CASSSGGMNTEAFF. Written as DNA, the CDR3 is TGCGCCAGCAGCTCTGGAGGAATGAACACTGAAGCTTTCTTT.

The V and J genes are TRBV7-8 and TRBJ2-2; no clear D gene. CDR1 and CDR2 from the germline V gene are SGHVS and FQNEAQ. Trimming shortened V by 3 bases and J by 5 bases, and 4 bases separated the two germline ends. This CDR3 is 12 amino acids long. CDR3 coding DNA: TGTGCCAGCAGCTTCTCTACCGGGGAGCTGTTTTTT. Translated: CASSFSTGELFF.

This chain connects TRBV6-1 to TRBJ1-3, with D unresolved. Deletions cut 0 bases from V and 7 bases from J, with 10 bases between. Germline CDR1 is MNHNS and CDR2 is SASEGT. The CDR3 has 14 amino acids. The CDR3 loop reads CASSEAMAGNTIYF. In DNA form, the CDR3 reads TGTGCCAGCAGTGAAGCGATGGCGGGCAACACCATATATTTT.

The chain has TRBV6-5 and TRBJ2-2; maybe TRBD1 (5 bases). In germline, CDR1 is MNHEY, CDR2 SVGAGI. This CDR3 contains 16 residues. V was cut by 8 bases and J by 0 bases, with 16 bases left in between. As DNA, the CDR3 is TGTGCCAGCGGTTTGTACAGGAACGCGAACACCGGGGAGCTGTTTTTT. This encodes CASGLYRNANTGELFF.

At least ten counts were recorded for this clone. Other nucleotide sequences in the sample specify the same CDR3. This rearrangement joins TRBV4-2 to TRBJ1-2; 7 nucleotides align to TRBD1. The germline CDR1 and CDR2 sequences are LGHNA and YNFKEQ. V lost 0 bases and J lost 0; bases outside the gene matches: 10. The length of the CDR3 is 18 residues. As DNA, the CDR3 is TGTGCCAGCAGCCAAGAGAATACAGGGGCCCCAGCTAACTATGGCTACACCTTC. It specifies CASSQENTGAPANYGYTF.

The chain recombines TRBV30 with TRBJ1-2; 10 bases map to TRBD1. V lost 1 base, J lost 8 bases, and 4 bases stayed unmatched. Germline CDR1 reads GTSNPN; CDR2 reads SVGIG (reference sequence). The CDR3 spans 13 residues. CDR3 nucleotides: TGTGCCTGGAGTGGCGGACAGGGGGAGGGCTACACCTTC. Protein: CAWSGGQGEGYTF.

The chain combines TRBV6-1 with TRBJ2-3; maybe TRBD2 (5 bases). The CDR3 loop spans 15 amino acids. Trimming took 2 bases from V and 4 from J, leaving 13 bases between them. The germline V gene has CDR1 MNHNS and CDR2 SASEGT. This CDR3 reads CASSENAGSADTQYF. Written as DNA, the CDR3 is TGTGCCAGCAGTGAAAACGCGGGCAGCGCAGATACGCAGTATTTT.

In nucleotides, the CDR3 is TGTGCCAGCAGGCATAGCGGGGGGCCTTACTACGAGCAGTACTTC. This translates into CASRHSGGPYYEQYF. V usage is TRBV2 and J usage is TRBJ2-7; 10 nucleotides align to TRBD2. Germline V gives CDR1 SNHLY, CDR2 FYNNEI. Trimming removed 6 bases from V and 3 bases from J; junction bases left unmatched: 8. This CDR3 has 15 amino acids.

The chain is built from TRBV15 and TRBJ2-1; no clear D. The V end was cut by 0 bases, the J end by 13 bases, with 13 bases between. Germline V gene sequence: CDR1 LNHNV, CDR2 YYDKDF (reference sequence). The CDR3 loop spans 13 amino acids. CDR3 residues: CATSRDKQTSQFF. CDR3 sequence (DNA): TGTGCCACCAGCAGAGATAAGCAGACTTCTCAGTTCTTC.

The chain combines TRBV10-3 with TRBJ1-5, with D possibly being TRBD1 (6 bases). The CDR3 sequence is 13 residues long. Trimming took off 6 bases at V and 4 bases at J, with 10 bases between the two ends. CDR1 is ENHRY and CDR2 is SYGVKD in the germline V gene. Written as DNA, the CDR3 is TGTGCCATCAGGGCAGGGGTGAATCAGCCCCAGCATTTT. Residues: CAIRAGVNQPQHF.

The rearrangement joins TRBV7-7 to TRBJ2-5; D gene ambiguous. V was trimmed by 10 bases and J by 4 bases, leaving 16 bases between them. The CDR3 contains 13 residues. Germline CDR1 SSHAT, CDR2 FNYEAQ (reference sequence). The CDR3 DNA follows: TGTGCCACGTCCCGGGCCGTGGGAGAGACCCAGTACTTC. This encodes CATSRAVGETQYF.

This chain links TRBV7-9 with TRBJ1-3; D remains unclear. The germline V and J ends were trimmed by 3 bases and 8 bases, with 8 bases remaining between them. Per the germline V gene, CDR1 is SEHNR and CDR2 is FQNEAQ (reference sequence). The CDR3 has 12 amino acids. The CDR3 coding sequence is TGTGCCAGCAGCTTCTCTCTTGACACCATATATTTT. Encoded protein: CASSFSLDTIYF.

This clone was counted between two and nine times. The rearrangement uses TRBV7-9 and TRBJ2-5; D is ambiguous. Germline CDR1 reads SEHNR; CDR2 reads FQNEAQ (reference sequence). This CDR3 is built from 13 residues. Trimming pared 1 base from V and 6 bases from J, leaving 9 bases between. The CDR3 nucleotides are TGTGCCAGCAGCTTAGACTGGGCGAAGACCCAGTACTTC. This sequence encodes CASSLDWAKTQYF.

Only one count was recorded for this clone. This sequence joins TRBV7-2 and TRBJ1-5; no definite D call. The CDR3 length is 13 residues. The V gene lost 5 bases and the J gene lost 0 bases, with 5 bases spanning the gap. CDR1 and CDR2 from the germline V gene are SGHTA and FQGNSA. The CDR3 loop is CASSPHSNQPQHF. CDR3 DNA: TGTGCCAGCAGCCCCCATAGCAATCAGCCCCAGCATTTT.

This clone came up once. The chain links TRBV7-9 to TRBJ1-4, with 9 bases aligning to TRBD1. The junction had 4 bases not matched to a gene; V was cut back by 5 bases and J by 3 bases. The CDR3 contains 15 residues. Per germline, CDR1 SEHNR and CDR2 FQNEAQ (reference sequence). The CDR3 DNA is TGTGCCAGCAGCAAGGACAGGGGCGCTAATGAAAAACTGTTTTTT. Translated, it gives CASSKDRGANEKLFF. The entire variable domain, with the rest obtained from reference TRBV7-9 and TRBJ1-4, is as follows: DTGVSQNPRHKITKRGQNVTFRCDPISEHNRLYWYRQTLGQGPEFLTYFQNEAQLEKSRLLSDRFSAERPKGSFSTLEIQRTEQGDSAMYLCASSKDRGANEKLFFGSGTQLSVL.